Described below is a single T cell receptor beta chain sequence and its context. It has no known antigen specificity. It has no much larger one-base neighbor in the sample; base qualities were not kept. V has 3 bases trimmed and J has 6 bases trimmed; junction bases matching no gene number 7. CDR1 and CDR2 are read off the germline V gene (reference sequence) as PRHDT and FYEKMQ. From its cysteine to its phenylalanine, the CDR3 spans 14 amino acids. The retained sequence is limited to the CDR3, 42 bases, with the frame set at the first base. TCRbeta CDR3 regions were amplified from genomic DNA by means of the immunoSEQ Assay, a bias-controlled multiplex PCR. The source study handled its data this way. Nucleated cell counts per sample were estimated from amplification of reference gene primers within the assay. To quantify the absolute abundance of each unique TCRbeta CDR3 rearrangement, sequence reads were collapsed and filtered. Productive Simpson clonality was computed per sample as the square root of Simpson's diversity index over productive rearrangements. The table comes from immuneACCESS by way of TCRdb, which keeps in-frame sequences with V and J called. Part of the clones is missing from these tables; in studies checked, under half for an unresolved V gene and the rest for unknown reasons. That table gives V, J and clone size, and the DNA gave D and trimming. In this sample the table shows under 65,000 clones, approximately 80% of which occur a single time. The top ten hold approximately 4.9% of the sample.

Collaborating institutions collected whole blood in K2EDTA tubes following their own protocols. Collaborator samples were shipped for TCRbeta analysis as frozen whole blood, isolated PBMCs, or DNA extracted from either sample type. The sample originates from a study of blood T cell repertoires in COVID-19 (dated by TCRdb to the early 2020s). The study in broad terms: Samples from collaborators originated in the United States, Italy and Spain and spanned both the acute and convalescent phases of COVID-19. The repertoires were made available in a free public database intended to serve as a resource for research on the immune response to SARS-CoV-2. The material from the prospective study consisted of cDNA or gDNA derived from T cells, B-cell-depleted T cells, or PBMCs. The dataset comprised deeply sampled blood TCRbeta repertoires from subjects exposed to, actively infected with, or recovered from COVID-19. Samples came from the ongoing ImmuneRACE study (first 160 participants) plus 1,254 subjects from 6 global collaborators. Where HLA class I and class II types were available, the types were taken from metadata supplied by the sample provider, not from assay-based typing. A de-identified subject ID, COVID-19 status, age in years and sex were almost always included in the sample metadata. Points the paper makes about the study in general: The amount of clinical and demographic metadata varied by source and participant and was provided uncurated.

The sequenced material came from peripheral blood. This TCR derives from an older woman with acute or convalescent COVID-19. The chain employs TRBV13 and TRBJ1-1; TRBD1 agrees with 7 junctional bases. The DNA sequence reads TGTGCCAGCAGCTTCAGGGGGTCGGGCGCTGAAGCTTTCTTT. Its amino acids are CASSFRGSGAEAFF. The full variable domain, completed from the reference TRBV13 and TRBJ1-1 proteins outside the CDR3, reads AAGVIQSPRHLIKEKRETATLKCYPIPRHDTVYWYQQGPGQDPQFLISFYEKMQSDKGSIPDRFSAQQFSDYHSELNMSSLELGDSALYFCASSFRGSGAEAFFGQGTRLTVV.